This TCR beta chain was retrieved from a study of early T cells in non-severe SARS-CoV-2 infection. Study as a whole: Sequenced bulk RNA came from whole blood that was unsorted, and chains were unpaired. Notes on the study in general: There was a bias toward anti-spike CD8 responses in VDJdb matching, which missed private and CD4 specificities.

This clonotype was counted ten times or more. Its antigen is currently unknown. Germline values: CDR1 SEHNR, CDR2 FQNEAQ (reference sequence). The CDR3 has 18 residues. V dropped 7 bases and J dropped 2 bases, with 21 bases sitting between them. Attachment of unique molecular identifiers was made to individual cDNA molecules. Each CDR3 protein gets one entry after TCRdb re-called the 5' RACE reads with MiXCR. The sample shows 37,000 or so distinct CDR3 sequences, 5% to 6.5% of them seen only once. The chain links TRBV7-9 to TRBJ2-6; D may be TRBD1 (6 bases). The receptor comes from an adult who was a healthcare worker with PCR-confirmed SARS-CoV-2 infection or an uninfected control (not recorded which). The sample consisted of whole blood. CDR3 nucleotide sequence: TGTGCCAGCAACCATAACCGAGACAGGCTAGCTGGGGCCAACGTCCTGACTTTC. Amino acids: CASNHNRDRLAGANVLTF.